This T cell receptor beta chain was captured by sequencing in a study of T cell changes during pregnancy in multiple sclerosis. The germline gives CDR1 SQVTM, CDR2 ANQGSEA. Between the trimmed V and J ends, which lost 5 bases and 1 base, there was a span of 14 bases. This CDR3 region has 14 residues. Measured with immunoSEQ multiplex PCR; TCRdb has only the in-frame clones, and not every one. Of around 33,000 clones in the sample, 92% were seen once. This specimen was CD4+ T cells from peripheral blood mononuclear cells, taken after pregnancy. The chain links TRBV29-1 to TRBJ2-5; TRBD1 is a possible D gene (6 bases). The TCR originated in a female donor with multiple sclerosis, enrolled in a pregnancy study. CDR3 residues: CSVSMGAVQETQYF. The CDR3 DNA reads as TGCAGCGTTTCGATGGGGGCGGTCCAAGAGACCCAGTACTTC.